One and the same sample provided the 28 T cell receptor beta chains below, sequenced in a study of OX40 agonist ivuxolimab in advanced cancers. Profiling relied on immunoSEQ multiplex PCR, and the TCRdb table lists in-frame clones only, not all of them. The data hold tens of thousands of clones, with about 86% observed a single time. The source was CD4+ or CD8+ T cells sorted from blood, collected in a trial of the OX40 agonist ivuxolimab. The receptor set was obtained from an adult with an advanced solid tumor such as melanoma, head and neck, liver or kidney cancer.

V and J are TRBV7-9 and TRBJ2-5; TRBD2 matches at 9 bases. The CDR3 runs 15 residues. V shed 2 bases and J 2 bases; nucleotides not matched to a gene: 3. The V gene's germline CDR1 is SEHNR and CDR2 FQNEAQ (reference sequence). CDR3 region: CASSLTAGGQETQYF. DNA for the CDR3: TGTGCCAGCAGCTTAACAGCGGGGGGTCAAGAGACCCAGTACTTC.

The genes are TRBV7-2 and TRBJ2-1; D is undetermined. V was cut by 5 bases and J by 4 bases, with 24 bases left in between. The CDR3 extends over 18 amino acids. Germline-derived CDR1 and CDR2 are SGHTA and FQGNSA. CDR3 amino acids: CASSHNPRHLQRYNEQFF. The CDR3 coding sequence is TGTGCCAGCAGCCATAACCCCAGACATCTCCAAAGGTACAATGAGCAGTTCTTC.

The CDR3 reads CASSLEWGRDTQYF. CDR3 nucleotide sequence: TGCGCCAGCAGCTTGGAATGGGGAAGAGATACGCAGTATTTT. The chain has TRBV5-1 and TRBJ2-3; no clear D. In germline, CDR1 is SGHRS, CDR2 YFSETQ. V was shortened by 0 bases and J by 5 bases, with 10 bases between the two germline ends. The CDR3 sequence is 14 residues long.

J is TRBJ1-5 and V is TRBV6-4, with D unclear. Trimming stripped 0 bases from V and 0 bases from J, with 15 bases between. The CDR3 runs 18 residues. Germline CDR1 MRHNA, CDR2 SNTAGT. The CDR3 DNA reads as TGTGCCAGCAGTGACTCGGGCAGGCCGCCGTATAGCAATCAGCCCCAGCATTTT. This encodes CASSDSGRPPYSNQPQHF.

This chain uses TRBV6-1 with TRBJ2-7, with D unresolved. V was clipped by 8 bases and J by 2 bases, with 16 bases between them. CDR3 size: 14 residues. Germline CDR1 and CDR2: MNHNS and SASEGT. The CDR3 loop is CASLETEHPYEQYF. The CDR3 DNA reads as TGTGCCAGCCTTGAGACGGAACACCCCTACGAGCAGTACTTC.

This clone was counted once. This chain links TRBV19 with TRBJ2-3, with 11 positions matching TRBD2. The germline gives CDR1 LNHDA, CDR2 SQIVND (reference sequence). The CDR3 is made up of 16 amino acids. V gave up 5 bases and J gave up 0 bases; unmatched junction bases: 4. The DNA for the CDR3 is TGTGCCAGTAGTCCCCTAGCGGGGGGCAGCACAGATACGCAGTATTTT. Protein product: CASSPLAGGSTDTQYF.

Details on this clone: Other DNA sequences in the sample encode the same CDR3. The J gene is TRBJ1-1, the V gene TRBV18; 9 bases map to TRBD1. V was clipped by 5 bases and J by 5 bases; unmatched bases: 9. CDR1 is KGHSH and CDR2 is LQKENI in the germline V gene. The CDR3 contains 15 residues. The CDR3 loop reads CASSADRGLQTEAFF. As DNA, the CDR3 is TGTGCCAGCTCAGCGGACAGGGGATTGCAAACTGAAGCTTTCTTT.

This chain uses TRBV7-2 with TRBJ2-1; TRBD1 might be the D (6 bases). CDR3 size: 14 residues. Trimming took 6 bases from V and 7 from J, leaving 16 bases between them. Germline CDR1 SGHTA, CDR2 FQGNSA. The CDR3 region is CASRYNPQGNEQFF. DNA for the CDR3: TGTGCCAGCAGGTACAACCCTCAGGGGAATGAGCAGTTCTTC.

CDR3 in DNA: TGTGCCAGCAGCTTGCTAGGGAGTGGGAGGAGGACTGAAGCTTTCTTT. Translated: CASSLLGSGRRTEAFF. The rearrangement links TRBV5-5 to TRBJ1-1; no clear D. The CDR3 has 16 residues. V was clipped by 1 base and J by 5 bases, with 18 bases between them. The germline V gene has CDR1 SGHKS and CDR2 YYEKEE (reference sequence).

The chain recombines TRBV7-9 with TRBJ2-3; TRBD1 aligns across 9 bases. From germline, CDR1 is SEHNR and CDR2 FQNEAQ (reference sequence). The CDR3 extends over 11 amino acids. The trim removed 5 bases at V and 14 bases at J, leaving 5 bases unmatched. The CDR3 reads CASSPGTGWYF. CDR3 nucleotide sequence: TGTGCCAGCAGCCCCGGGACAGGGTGGTATTTT.

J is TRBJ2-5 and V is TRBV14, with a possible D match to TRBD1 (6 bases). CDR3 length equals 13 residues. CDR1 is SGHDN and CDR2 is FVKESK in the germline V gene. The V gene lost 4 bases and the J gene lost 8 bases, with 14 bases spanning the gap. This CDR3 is CASSLNLQGTQYF. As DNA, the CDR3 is TGTGCCAGCAGCCTCAACCTACAGGGAACCCAGTACTTC.

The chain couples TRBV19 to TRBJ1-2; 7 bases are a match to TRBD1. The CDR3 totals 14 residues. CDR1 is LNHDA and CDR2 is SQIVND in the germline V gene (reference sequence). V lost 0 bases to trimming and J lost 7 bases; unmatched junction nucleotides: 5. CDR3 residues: CASSIDQRGPGYTF. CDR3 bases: TGTGCCAGTAGTATAGATCAGAGGGGGCCTGGCTACACCTTC.

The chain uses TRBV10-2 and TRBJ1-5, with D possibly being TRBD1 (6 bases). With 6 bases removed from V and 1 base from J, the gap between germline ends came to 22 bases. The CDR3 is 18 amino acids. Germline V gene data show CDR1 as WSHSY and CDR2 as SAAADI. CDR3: CASRQGFDGRLSNQPQHF. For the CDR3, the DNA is TGCGCCAGCAGGCAGGGGTTCGATGGGCGATTAAGCAATCAGCCCCAGCATTTT.

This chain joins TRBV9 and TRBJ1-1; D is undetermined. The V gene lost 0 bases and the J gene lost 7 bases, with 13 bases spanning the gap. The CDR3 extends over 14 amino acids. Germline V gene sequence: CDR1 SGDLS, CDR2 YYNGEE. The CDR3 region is CASSVEGGQREAFF. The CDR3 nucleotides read TGTGCCAGCAGCGTAGAAGGTGGGCAGCGTGAAGCTTTCTTT.

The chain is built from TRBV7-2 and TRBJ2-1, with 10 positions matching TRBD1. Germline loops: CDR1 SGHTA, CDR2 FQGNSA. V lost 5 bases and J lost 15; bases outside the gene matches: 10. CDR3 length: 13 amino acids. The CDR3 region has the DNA TGTGCCAGCAGCAGCCTCCGACAGGGGGCTTGGTTCTTC. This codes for CASSSLRQGAWFF.

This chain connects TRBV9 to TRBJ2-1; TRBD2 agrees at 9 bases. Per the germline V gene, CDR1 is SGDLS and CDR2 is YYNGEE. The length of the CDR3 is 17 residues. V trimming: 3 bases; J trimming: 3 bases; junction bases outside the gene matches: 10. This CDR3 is CASSAPLAGEFYNEQFF. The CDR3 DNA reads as TGTGCCAGCAGCGCGCCCTTAGCGGGGGAATTCTACAATGAGCAGTTCTTC.

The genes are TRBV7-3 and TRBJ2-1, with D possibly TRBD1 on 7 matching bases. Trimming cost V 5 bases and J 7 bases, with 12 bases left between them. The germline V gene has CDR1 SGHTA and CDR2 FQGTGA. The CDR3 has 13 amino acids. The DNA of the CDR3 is TGTGCCAGCAGCGGACTACAGGGGAATGAGCAGTTCTTC. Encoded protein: CASSGLQGNEQFF.

The CDR3 is CASSPVEGEQYF. The CDR3 bases are TGTGCCAGCTCACCCGTCGAGGGGGAGCAGTACTTC. The rearrangement links TRBV18 to TRBJ2-7; tentatively, D is TRBD1 or TRBD2 (5 bases each). The V gene lost 3 bases and the J gene lost 7 bases, with 10 bases spanning the gap. The CDR3 extends over 12 amino acids. CDR1 KGHSH and CDR2 LQKENI come from the germline V gene.

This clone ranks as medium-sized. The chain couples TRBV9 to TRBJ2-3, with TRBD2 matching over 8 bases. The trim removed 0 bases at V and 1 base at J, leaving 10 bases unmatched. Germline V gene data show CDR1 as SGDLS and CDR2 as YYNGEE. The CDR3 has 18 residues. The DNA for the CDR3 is TGTGCCAGCAGCGTAGCCTCCCTTACTAGCGGCGGCACAGATACGCAGTATTTT. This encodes CASSVASLTSGGTDTQYF.

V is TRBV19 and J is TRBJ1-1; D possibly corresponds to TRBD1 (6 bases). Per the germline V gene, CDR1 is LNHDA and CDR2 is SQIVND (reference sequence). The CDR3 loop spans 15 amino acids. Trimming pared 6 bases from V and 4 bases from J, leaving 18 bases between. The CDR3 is CASSDLRGGSTEAFF. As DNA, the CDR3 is TGTGCCAGTAGCGATCTCCGAGGGGGGAGCACTGAAGCTTTCTTT.

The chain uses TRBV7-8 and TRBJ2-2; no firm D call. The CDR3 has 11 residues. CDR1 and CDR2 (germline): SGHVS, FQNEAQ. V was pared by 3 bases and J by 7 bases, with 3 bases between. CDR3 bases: TGTGCCAGCAGCTTGGACGGGGAGCTGTTTTTT. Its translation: CASSLDGELFF. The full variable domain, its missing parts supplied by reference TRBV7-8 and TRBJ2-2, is GAGVSQSPRYKVAKRGQDVALRCDPISGHVSLFWYQQALGQGPEFLTYFQNEAQLDKSGLPSDRFFAERPEGSVSTLKIQRTQQEDSAVYLCASSLDGELFFGEGSRLTVL.

The CDR3 protein is CASRRTGNSPLHF. Written as DNA, the CDR3 is TGTGCCAGCAGGAGGACAGGAAATTCACCCCTCCACTTT. This chain connects TRBV27 to TRBJ1-6; 7 positions agree with TRBD1. The length of the CDR3 is 13 residues. The ends lost 6 bases at V and 7 bases at J; junction bases unmatched: 3. CDR1 is MNHEY, CDR2 SMNVEV, per germline (reference sequence).

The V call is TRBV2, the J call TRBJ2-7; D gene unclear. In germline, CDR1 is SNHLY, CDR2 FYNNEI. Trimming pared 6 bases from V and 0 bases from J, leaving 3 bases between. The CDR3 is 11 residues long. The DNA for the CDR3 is TGTGCCAGCAGACGCTCCTACGAGCAGTACTTC. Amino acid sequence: CASRRSYEQYF.

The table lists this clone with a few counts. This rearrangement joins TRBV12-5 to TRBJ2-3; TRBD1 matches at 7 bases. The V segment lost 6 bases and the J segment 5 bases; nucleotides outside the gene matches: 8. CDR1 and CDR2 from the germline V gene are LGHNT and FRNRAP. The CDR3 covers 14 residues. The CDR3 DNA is TGTGCTAGTGGCTGGGGACAGATAGGAGATACGCAGTATTTT. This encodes CASGWGQIGDTQYF.

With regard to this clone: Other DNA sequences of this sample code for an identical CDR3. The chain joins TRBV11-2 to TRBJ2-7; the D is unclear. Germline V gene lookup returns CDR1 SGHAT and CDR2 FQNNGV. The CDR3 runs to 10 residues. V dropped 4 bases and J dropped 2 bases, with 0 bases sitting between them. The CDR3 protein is CASSSYEQYF. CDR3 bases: TGTGCCAGCAGCTCCTACGAGCAGTACTTC.

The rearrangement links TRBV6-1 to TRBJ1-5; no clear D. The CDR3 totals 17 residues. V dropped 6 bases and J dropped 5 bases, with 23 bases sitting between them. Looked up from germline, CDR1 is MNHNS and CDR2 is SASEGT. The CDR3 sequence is CASSEQFTYPGDQPQHF. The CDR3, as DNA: TGTGCCAGCAGCGAACAATTTACCTACCCAGGCGATCAGCCCCAGCATTTT.

CDR3 amino acids: CASSQLDMGFTYNEQFF. CDR3 nucleotide sequence: TGCGCCAGCAGCCAACTAGACATGGGATTCACCTACAATGAGCAGTTCTTC. V gene TRBV4-1 combines with J gene TRBJ2-1, with D unclear. The CDR3 is made up of 17 amino acids. Per germline, CDR1 MGHRA and CDR2 YSYEKL. V was pared by 2 bases and J by 2 bases, with 16 bases between.

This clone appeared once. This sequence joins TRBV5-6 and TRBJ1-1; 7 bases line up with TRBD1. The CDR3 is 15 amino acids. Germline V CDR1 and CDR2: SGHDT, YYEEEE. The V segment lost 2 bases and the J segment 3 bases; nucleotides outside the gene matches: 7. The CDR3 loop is CASSLGGQIYTEAFF. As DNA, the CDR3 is TGTGCCAGCAGCTTAGGGGGACAGATATACACTGAAGCTTTCTTT.